These T cell receptor beta chains were read from a single sample in a study of T cell responses to AZD1222 COVID-19 vaccine. The assay was immunoSEQ multiplex PCR, and TCRdb's table has in-frame clones only and misses some. Of 150,000 or so clones in the sample, less than 95% were seen once. Material: peripheral blood, obtained 28 days after the second AZD1222 dose. The receptors were sampled from an adult who received the AZD1222 COVID-19 vaccine. The CDR3 runs from the conserved cysteine through the conserved F or W. D genes are given only for firm matches. Size tells how often a clone was seen (once, few, many) or the class of an expanded clone, and some rows leave it out.

clone size,D gene,J gene,V gene,CDR3 DNA,CDR3 protein
.,.,TRBJ1-2,TRBV12-3/TRBV12-4,TGTGCCAGCAGTTTCACCGAAAACTATGGCTACACCTTC,CASSFTENYGYTF
.,.,TRBJ2-3,TRBV28,TGTGCCAGCGAGTCTTATGGGGATACGCAGTATTTT,CASESYGDTQYF
few,.,TRBJ1-1,TRBV10-3,TGTGCCATCAGGGAAAGCAGAGGGGAAGCTTTCTTT,CAIRESRGEAFF
.,.,TRBJ1-4,TRBV27,TGTGCCAGCAGTTTTAGGCCCTACGCAACTAATGAAAAACTGTTTTTT,CASSFRPYATNEKLFF
.,TRBD2,TRBJ2-3,TRBV7-9,TGTGCCAGCAGCTTAGACCGAGCGGGAGCGAGGGATACGCAGTATTTT,CASSLDRAGARDTQYF
.,.,TRBJ1-6,TRBV28,TGTGCCAGCAGTTTTCGTACGAGCTCCTATAATTCACCCCTCCACTTT,CASSFRTSSYNSPLHF
.,TRBD2,TRBJ2-7,TRBV29-1,TGCAGCGCCGCCAGTCCGGGACTAGCGGGTTCCTACGAGCAGTACTTC,CSAASPGLAGSYEQYF
few,.,TRBJ1-2,TRBV30,TGTGCCTGGGACCGCTCTCATTATGGCTACACCTTC,CAWDRSHYGYTF
.,.,TRBJ2-7,TRBV6-6,TGTGCCAGCAGTTACCAGACACCATCCTCCTACGAGCAGTACTTC,CASSYQTPSSYEQYF
.,.,TRBJ2-7,TRBV14,TGTGCCAGCAGCCTCCGGACCTACGAGCAGTACTTC,CASSLRTYEQYF
.,.,TRBJ1-2,TRBV29-1,TGCAGCGTACGACAGGACGACTTTGCTTTCTATGGCTACACCTTC,CSVRQDDFAFYGYTF
.,.,TRBJ1-5,TRBV6-1,TGTGCCAGCAGTGAAATGGCTTCGGGGACGTCTAGCAATCAGCCCCAGCATTTT,CASSEMASGTSSNQPQHF
.,.,TRBJ1-2,TRBV5-8,TGTGCCAGCAGCTTGGCCGGGGATAGGGACAATTCCTTC,CASSLAGDRDNSF
.,.,TRBJ1-1,TRBV18,TGTGCCAGCTCACCACCGTCACGAACGAGCCTGAACACTGAAGCTTTCTTT,CASSPPSRTSLNTEAFF
.,.,TRBJ1-6,TRBV7-9,TGTGCCAGCAGCGGCGATTCCTATAATTCACCCCTCCACTTT,CASSGDSYNSPLHF
.,.,TRBJ2-3,TRBV24-1,TGTGCCACCAGTGAATACGGGCCCAGCACAGATACGCAGTATTTT,CATSEYGPSTDTQYF
.,TRBD1,TRBJ1-5,TRBV6-2/TRBV6-3,TGTGCCAGCAGTACGGGACAGGGGAGAGGCAATCAGCCCCAGCATTTT,CASSTGQGRGNQPQHF
once,.,TRBJ1-2,TRBV9,TGTGCCAGCACTCGAACGGGCCAGAGGGGCCCTTATGGCTACACCTTC,CASTRTGQRGPYGYTF
.,.,TRBJ1-4,TRBV7-9,TGTGCCAGCAGCTGGGTGTTGGGTGAAAAACTGTTTTTT,CASSWVLGEKLFF
.,TRBD2,TRBJ2-1,TRBV6-4,TGTGCCAGCAGTGACCCCAGCGGGGGGGCCAATGAGCAGTTCTTC,CASSDPSGGANEQFF
.,.,TRBJ1-1,TRBV11-2,TGTGCCAGCAGCCCCGGACAGTATGACACTGAAGCTTTCTTT,CASSPGQYDTEAFF
.,.,TRBJ2-7,TRBV5-4,TGTGCCAGCAGCTCGGGGGACACAAGCTCCTACGAGCAGTACTTC,CASSSGDTSSYEQYF
.,.,TRBJ1-6,TRBV6-6,TGTGCCAGCAGTTACACACAGACGTATAATTCACCCCTCCACTTT,CASSYTQTYNSPLHF
.,.,TRBJ1-2,TRBV5-1,TGCGCCAGCAGCTTTGACATCTATGGCTACACCTTC,CASSFDIYGYTF
.,TRBD1,TRBJ1-6,TRBV18,TGTGCCAGCTCCCCCGGGACAGTTAATTCACCCCTCCACTTT,CASSPGTVNSPLHF
.,TRBD1,TRBJ2-7,TRBV6-5,TGTGCCAGCAGTTTCCGGGACAGGGGCTACGAGCAGTACTTC,CASSFRDRGYEQYF
.,TRBD1,TRBJ1-5,TRBV27,TGTGCCAGCAGTGGGACAGGGGTCCAGCCCCAGCATTTT,CASSGTGVQPQHF
.,TRBD2,TRBJ2-1,TRBV9,TGTGCCAGCAGCGCGACTAGCCTCTCCTACAATGAGCAGTTCTTC,CASSATSLSYNEQFF
.,.,TRBJ1-5,TRBV6-5,TGTGCCAGCAGCCCCGAGGTAGGGCAGCCCCAGCATTTT,CASSPEVGQPQHF
.,TRBD1,TRBJ2-6,TRBV4-2,TGTGCCAGCAGCCAACCCTCTCGGACAGGGCAGGCTGGGGCCAACGTCCTGACTTTC,CASSQPSRTGQAGANVLTF
.,TRBD1,TRBJ2-7,TRBV10-3,TGTGCCATCAGTGAGGGGGACAGTCCAGCCTACGAGCAGTACTTC,CAISEGDSPAYEQYF
.,.,TRBJ2-5,TRBV7-9,TGTGCCAGCAGTTCCCAGGTAAAGGGAGAGACCCAGTACTTC,CASSSQVKGETQYF
.,TRBD1,TRBJ1-4,TRBV7-9,TGTGCCAGCAGCTTCGGGACAGCCCTTACTAATGAAAAACTGTTTTTT,CASSFGTALTNEKLFF
.,TRBD1,TRBJ1-2,TRBV27,TGTGCCAGCAGTTTATCGGTCCGGGACAGGGGTAACTATGGCTACACCTTC,CASSLSVRDRGNYGYTF
.,.,TRBJ2-7,TRBV7-2,TGTGCCAGCAGCTTAGACGGGGGCCCCAGCTACGAGCAGTACTTC,CASSLDGGPSYEQYF
once,.,TRBJ2-1,TRBV2,TGTGCCAGCAGTCTGAGGGGACGAAACAATGAGCAGTTCTTC,CASSLRGRNNEQFF